The TCR beta chain described here comes from a study of OX40 agonist ivuxolimab in advanced cancers. Study-wide background: Hepatocellular carcinoma, melanoma, renal cell or head and neck cancer affected the dose-escalation patients. The group had a mean age of around 64 years, ranged from about 20 to 85, and was less than 85% male.

The protocol was immunoSEQ multiplex PCR, while the TCRdb copy is restricted to in-frame clones and leaves out a portion. The table records about 13,000 clones, around two thirds of them present only once. Turning to this clone: Its antigen remains unidentified.

Points from the study as a whole: Among the least clonally expanded were partial responders at 0.1-3.0 mg/kg.

The CDR3 runs to 19 residues. Germline CDR1 LGHNA, CDR2 YNFKEQ. The V gene lost 0 bases and the J gene lost 0 bases, with 18 bases spanning the gap. This chain connects TRBV4-2 to TRBJ1-5; D is ambiguous. The starting material was CD4+ or CD8+ T cells sorted from blood, obtained in a trial of the OX40 agonist ivuxolimab. This sequence originates from an adult with an advanced solid tumor such as melanoma, head and neck, liver or kidney cancer. CDR3 loop: CASSQEATSPIYSNQPQHF. DNA of the CDR3: TGTGCCAGCAGCCAAGAAGCCACCAGCCCAATTTATAGCAATCAGCCCCAGCATTTT.